These 10 T cell receptor beta chains were all obtained from the same sample, sequenced in a study of TIL therapy for anti-PD-1-resistant metastatic lung cancer. Sample time point: pre-treatment sample, taken before nivolumab and TIL therapy. Pleural nodules or supraclavicular lymph nodes made up most of the excised metastases sampled. This was the immunoSEQ v3 assay. The protocol was immunoSEQ multiplex PCR, while the TCRdb copy is restricted to in-frame clones and leaves out a portion. This sample yields approximately 92,000 clones, of which around three fifths are seen a single time; roughly 9.7% belongs to the top ten. Sequencing used tumor tissue, obtained at baseline. The source is a person aged 25 to 85 with non-small cell lung cancer.

The J gene is TRBJ2-5, the V gene TRBV5-1; D is unclear. Trimming cost V 0 bases and J 5 bases, with 17 bases left between them. The germline CDR1 and CDR2 sequences are SGHRS and YFSETQ. This CDR3 is 16 amino acids long. Written as DNA, the CDR3 is TGCGCCAGCAGCTTGGTGCCGGCCCTCCGCAAGGAGACCCAGTACTTC. Protein sequence: CASSLVPALRKETQYF.

This clone came up many times. The chain has TRBV19 and TRBJ1-1, with TRBD1 as a possible D gene (5 bases). The germline V gene encodes CDR1 LNHDA and CDR2 SQIVND (reference sequence). The V and J ends lost 8 bases and 4 bases respectively, with 11 bases between them. The CDR3 runs 12 residues. In DNA, the CDR3 is TGTGCCAGTGGCCGGGACCTCACTGAAGCTTTCTTT. The encoded protein is CASGRDLTEAFF.

In this sample, this clone turned up a few times. V usage is TRBV27 and J usage is TRBJ1-5; 8 nucleotides match TRBD1. Germline lookup yields CDR1 MNHEY and CDR2 SMNVEV (reference sequence). The CDR3 covers 15 residues. Unmatched junction bases numbered 7, after V lost 2 bases and J lost 7 bases. The CDR3 DNA follows: TGTGCCAGCAGTTTAGAGCCAGGGGGCGGACAGCCCCAGCATTTT. Its protein is CASSLEPGGGQPQHF.

The J gene is TRBJ2-5, the V gene TRBV19, with a possible D match to TRBD2 (6 bases). Trimming stripped 4 bases from V and 5 bases from J, with 17 bases between. The germline gives CDR1 LNHDA, CDR2 SQIVND (reference sequence). The CDR3 totals 15 residues. For the CDR3, the DNA is TGTGCCAGTAGTACCGGGAGCCCCATACGCGAGACCCAGTACTTC. This gives the protein CASSTGSPIRETQYF.

The chain uses TRBV3-1 (or the pseudogene TRBV3-2) and TRBJ1-2; D is undetermined. Germline lookup yields CDR1 LGHDT and CDR2 YNNKEL (reference sequence). Trimming took 0 bases from V and 4 from J, leaving 9 bases between them. This CDR3 contains 14 residues. The DNA for the CDR3 is TGTGCCAGCAGCCAAGATCGAGGGCCCTATGGCTACACCTTC. Translating it yields CASSQDRGPYGYTF.

The chain is built from TRBV4-3 and TRBJ1-2, with D unresolved. Trimming took off 2 bases at V and 0 bases at J, with 7 bases between the two ends. The germline CDR1 and CDR2 sequences are LGHNA and YSLEER. The CDR3 has 14 amino acids. CDR3 coding DNA: TGCGCCAGCAGCCAATCGGCAGCTAACTATGGCTACACCTTC. Translating gives CASSQSAANYGYTF.

The chain's CDR3 is CASRRTDNQPQHF. CDR3 DNA sequence: TGTGCCAGCAGACGGACAGACAATCAGCCCCAGCATTTT. The chain links TRBV27 to TRBJ1-5; maybe TRBD1 (6 bases). The CDR3 covers 13 residues. V was trimmed by 6 bases and J by 3 bases, leaving 9 bases between them. Germline V gives CDR1 MNHEY, CDR2 SMNVEV (reference sequence).

The chain carries TRBV15 and TRBJ2-3; TRBD1 is a possible D gene (5 bases). Germline CDR1 LNHNV, CDR2 YYDKDF (reference sequence). Trimming left V 3 bases short and J 4 bases short, with 14 bases between. The CDR3 covers 15 residues. This CDR3 reads CATSSRAQTADTQYF. CDR3 sequence (DNA): TGTGCCACCAGCAGCAGGGCCCAAACGGCAGATACGCAGTATTTT.

This rearrangement joins TRBV29-1 to TRBJ2-5; 9 positions match TRBD1. J gave up 2 bases and V 3 bases, and 4 bases lay outside the gene matches. Germline V CDR1 and CDR2: SQVTM, ANQGSEA. This CDR3 is built from 14 residues. The CDR3 DNA is TGCAGCGTTGATCTGGGACAGGGACAAGAGACCCAGTACTTC. Residues: CSVDLGQGQETQYF.

This clone was detected only a few times. This chain links TRBV3-1 (or the pseudogene TRBV3-2) with TRBJ2-1; 13 bases line up with TRBD2. The CDR3 spans 13 residues. Germline CDR1 LGHDT, CDR2 YNNKEL (reference sequence). The V segment lost 8 bases and the J segment 9 bases; nucleotides outside the gene matches: 4. DNA of the CDR3: TGTGCCAGCCGGACTAGCGGGAGTAGTGAGCAGTTCTTC. As protein: CASRTSGSSEQFF.